These 9 T cell receptor beta chains share one sample of origin, sequenced in a study of cytomegalovirus exposure and HLA in healthy donors (dated by TCRdb to about 2017). Library method: the immunoSEQ multiplex PCR assay. For the multiplex PCR, a mixture combining 60 forward primers for TCR Vbeta segments and 13 reverse primers for TCR Jbeta segments was used. The table was pulled from immuneACCESS by TCRdb, which kept in-frame rearrangements only. Such tables lose some clones; where checked, under half of the loss comes from unresolved V genes, and the rest has no known cause. The sample has about 140,000 clones on record, roughly 80% of them singletons. The leading ten clones occupy over 9% of the sample. Sequencing was performed on PBMCs. The receptors here all came from a man between 18 and 35 years old in good health and CMV-seropositive.

The gene calls are TRBV9 and TRBJ1-1; D possibly corresponds to TRBD1 (6 bases). Per germline, CDR1 SGDLS and CDR2 YYNGEE. The CDR3 contains 14 residues. Trimming cost V 2 bases and J 4 bases, with 12 bases left between them. The CDR3 DNA reads TGTGCCAGCAGCGTGTCAGGGGTTCCCACTGAAGCTTTCTTT. Amino acids: CASSVSGVPTEAFF. The full variable domain, in which reference TRBV9 and TRBJ1-1 provide the parts outside the CDR3, is DSGVTQTPKHLITATGQRVTLRCSPRSGDLSVYWYQQSLDQGLQFLIQYYNGEERAKGNILERFSAQQFPDLHSELNLSSLELGDSALYFCASSVSGVPTEAFFGQGTRLTVV.

The chain combines TRBV7-8 with TRBJ2-3; D possibly corresponds to TRBD2 (6 bases). The germline V and J ends were trimmed by 1 base and 3 bases, with 26 bases remaining between them. The CDR3 is 20 residues long. Germline V gene lookup returns CDR1 SGHVS and CDR2 FQNEAQ. The CDR3 reads CASSLGTDRLYWGGTDTQYF. The CDR3 coding sequence is TGTGCCAGCAGCTTAGGAACCGACCGTCTCTACTGGGGAGGAACAGATACGCAGTATTTT.

V is TRBV30 and J is TRBJ2-7; 9 bases are shared with TRBD1. The junction had 13 bases not matched to a gene; V was cut back by 2 bases and J by 2 bases. CDR3 length equals 17 residues. Germline CDR1 and CDR2: GTSNPN and SVGIG (reference sequence). CDR3: CAWSILRGTGIPYEQYF. As DNA, the CDR3 is TGTGCCTGGAGTATACTCCGTGGGACAGGGATTCCCTACGAGCAGTACTTC.

The rearrangement uses TRBV11-2 and TRBJ2-7; the D gene is possibly TRBD1 (6 bases). CDR3 length equals 16 residues. CDR1 and CDR2 (germline): SGHAT, FQNNGV. The ends were cut back, 5 bases at V and 0 bases at J, with 17 bases in the middle. The CDR3 here is CASSPQVQGRSYEQYF. The CDR3 bases are TGTGCCAGCAGCCCCCAGGTACAGGGTCGCTCCTACGAGCAGTACTTC.

The V gene is TRBV4-2, the J gene TRBJ1-2, with 8 positions matching TRBD1. This CDR3 has 15 residues. CDR1 is LGHNA and CDR2 is YNFKEQ in the germline V gene. Trimming at V came to 4 bases and at J to 8 bases, leaving 12 bases not matched to a gene. The CDR3 DNA follows: TGTGCCAGCAGCCCGAGACAGGGGCGGATAGGCGGCTACACCTTC. Amino acids: CASSPRQGRIGGYTF.

The sample holds a few counts of this clone. The V call is TRBV7-8, the J call TRBJ1-1; TRBD1 matches 10 bases. Germline V gene lookup returns CDR1 SGHVS and CDR2 FQNEAQ. V shed 0 bases, J shed 7 bases, and the junction held 5 bases outside the gene matches. CDR3 length: 15 residues. The CDR3 reads CASSLATGGPGEAFF. The CDR3 DNA follows: TGTGCCAGCAGCTTAGCGACAGGGGGCCCGGGTGAAGCTTTCTTT.

This clone occurred once. This chain joins TRBV7-9 and TRBJ2-3, with D maybe TRBD2 (6 bases). Between the trimmed V and J ends, which lost 2 bases and 5 bases, there was a span of 17 bases. This CDR3 region has 16 residues. Germline CDR1 and CDR2: SEHNR and FQNEAQ (reference sequence). The CDR3 region has the DNA TGTGCCAGCAGCTTAATCGGAGGGGAGCTAGTAGATACGCAGTATTTT. Translated: CASSLIGGELVDTQYF.

This sequence joins TRBV30 and TRBJ2-7; a possible D gene is TRBD1 (5 bases). Looked up from germline, CDR1 is GTSNPN and CDR2 is SVGIG (reference sequence). V lost 2 bases to trimming and J lost 7 bases, with 18 bases between them. The CDR3 runs 14 residues. In nucleotides, the CDR3 is TGTGCCTGGAGTTTAGGGGCACAACACGGAGAGCAGTACTTC. Protein: CAWSLGAQHGEQYF.

Only one count was recorded for this clone. J is TRBJ2-1 and V is TRBV21-1; the D call of TRBD2 is as the table states it, not checked on the DNA. TRBV21-1 is annotated as a pseudogene. The CDR3 runs to 13 residues. The DNA for the CDR3 is TGTGCCAGCAGTCCAGCGGGCAACAATGAGCAGTTCTTC. It is translated as CASSPAGNNEQFF.